These 5 T cell receptor beta chains came from one sample sequenced in a study of OX40 agonist ivuxolimab in advanced cancers. The table came from immunoSEQ multiplex PCR; TCRdb's copy has only in-frame clones and leaves some out. The sample lists 100,000 or so clones, approximately 90% occurring once. The starting material was CD4+ or CD8+ T cells sorted from blood, obtained in a trial of the OX40 agonist ivuxolimab. These receptors were taken from an adult with an advanced solid tumor such as melanoma, head and neck, liver or kidney cancer.

This sequence joins TRBV5-1 and TRBJ2-1; D is uncertain. The CDR3 length is 14 residues. V was cut by 4 bases and J by 0 bases, with 8 bases left in between. Germline V lookup: CDR1 SGHRS, CDR2 YFSETQ. The DNA of the CDR3 is TGCGCCAGCAGCCCGCGCCGCTCCTACAATGAGCAGTTCTTC. This translates into CASSPRRSYNEQFF.

This clone was recorded once. The CDR3 sequence: CASSLASGGEQYF. DNA of the CDR3: TGTGCCAGCAGCTTAGCCTCAGGGGGCGAGCAGTACTTC. This chain connects TRBV11-2 to TRBJ2-7; 7 bases match TRBD1. Trimming cost V 1 base and J 6 bases; bases outside gene matches: 3. The CDR3 is 13 amino acids. From germline, CDR1 is SGHAT and CDR2 FQNNGV.

The genes are TRBV18 and TRBJ1-1, with TRBD1 matching over 7 bases. The CDR3 has 19 residues. V lost 3 bases to trimming and J lost 0 bases; unmatched junction nucleotides: 16. CDR1 KGHSH and CDR2 LQKENI come from the germline V gene. As DNA, the CDR3 is TGTGCCAGCTCACCTTCTCACAGGGGAAGGGGAGGTGTGAACACTGAAGCTTTCTTT. It is translated as CASSPSHRGRGGVNTEAFF.

This chain uses TRBV6-6 with TRBJ1-4; D gene ambiguous. V lost 6 bases and J 3 bases, leaving 8 bases between the germline ends. Per the germline V gene, CDR1 is MNHNY and CDR2 is SVGAGI (reference sequence). The CDR3 is 13 residues long. The DNA for the CDR3 is TGTGCCAGCAGCGCCGGTTCTAATGAAAAACTGTTTTTT. It translates to CASSAGSNEKLFF.

The V gene is TRBV5-1, the J gene TRBJ2-7, with D uncertain. The V gene's germline CDR1 is SGHRS and CDR2 YFSETQ. The length of the CDR3 is 14 residues. Deletions cut 0 bases from V and 3 bases from J, with 10 bases between. CDR3 loop: CASSLGARGYEQYF. CDR3 DNA sequence: TGCGCCAGCAGCTTGGGAGCTAGAGGCTACGAGCAGTACTTC. The whole variable domain, remainder taken from reference TRBV5-1 and TRBJ2-7, is KAGVTQTPRYLIKTRGQQVTLSCSPISGHRSVSWYQQTPGQGLQFLFEYFSETQRNKGNFPGRFSGRQFSNSRSEMNVSTLELGDSALYLCASSLGARGYEQYFGPGTRLTVT.